This TCR beta chain was retrieved from a study of CD8+ T cells in alopecia areata. General study findings and limits: Especially in alopecia totalis/universalis, lesional scalp showed greater clonality than normal scalp did. When scalp samples are sequenced, resident alphabeta T cells of normal skin are also captured.

RNA, once extracted, was reverse transcribed into cDNA for use as the sequencing template. The method was immunoSEQ multiplex PCR; TCRdb's version includes in-frame clones alone and lacks a portion of them. Of about 20,000 clones in the sample, more than 60% were seen once. Germline CDR1 reads SGHRS; CDR2 reads YFSETQ. This CDR3 region has 15 residues. The ends lost 1 base at V and 8 bases at J; junction bases unmatched: 11. Sorting of CD4+ cells into CD25+CD127- cells was performed for roughly five patients. Regarding this clone: Its antigen is currently unknown.

The receptor comes from a human donor with alopecia areata. The rearrangement links TRBV5-1 to TRBJ1-2; 7 nucleotides match TRBD1. The material sequenced was CD4+ Tregs sorted from blood. The CDR3 loop reads CASSLLGQVIQGYTF. DNA for the CDR3: TGCGCCAGCAGCTTGTTAGGACAGGTCATTCAAGGCTACACCTTC.